This entry lists 9 T cell receptor beta chains sequenced from one sample in a study of cytomegalovirus exposure and HLA in healthy donors. The PCR had 60 Vbeta and 13 Jbeta primers. TCRdb's table, derived via immunoSEQ multiplex PCR, lists solely in-frame clones and lacks some. The table shows 130,000 to 150,000 clones, with almost 85% occurring only once. The sample was PBMCs. The receptor set was obtained from a man aged 25-45 years in good health and CMV-seropositive.

This chain joins TRBV10-3 and TRBJ2-7, with TRBD1 as a possible D gene (5 bases). Germline V gives CDR1 ENHRY, CDR2 SYGVKD. This CDR3 contains 13 residues. V lost 11 bases, J lost 4 bases, and 18 bases lay in between. CDR3 DNA: TGTGCCCACAGGTCAGACAGTAGGTACGAGCAGTACTTC. It encodes CAHRSDSRYEQYF.

CDR3: CASSQDVSGYYNEQFF. CDR3 DNA sequence: TGTGCCAGCAGCCAAGATGTTAGCGGGTACTACAATGAGCAGTTCTTC. The chain has TRBV4-2 and TRBJ2-1, with 7 bases aligning to TRBD2. With 0 bases clipped from V and 3 bases from J, the junction kept 5 bases outside the gene matches. Germline lookup yields CDR1 LGHNA and CDR2 YNFKEQ. CDR3 length: 16 amino acids.

This chain links TRBV28 with TRBJ1-5; tentatively, D is TRBD1 (6 bases). Germline loops: CDR1 MDHEN, CDR2 SYDVKM. The V end lost 7 bases, the J end lost 2 bases, and 18 bases lay between the germline ends. The CDR3 covers 16 residues. CDR3 nucleotide sequence: TGTGCCAGCACTACACCCCGCAGGGGCGGCAATCAGCCCCAGCATTTT. Its protein is CASTTPRRGGNQPQHF.

The V and J genes are TRBV7-8 and TRBJ1-3; TRBD1 aligns across 7 bases. This CDR3 is 14 amino acids long. J gave up 4 bases and V 4 bases, and 4 bases lay outside the gene matches. Germline CDR1 SGHVS, CDR2 FQNEAQ. CDR3 DNA sequence: TGTGCCAGCAGCTCGCGGGACAGAGGAAACACCATATATTTT. The encoded protein is CASSSRDRGNTIYF.

J is TRBJ2-1 and V is TRBV11-1; no firm D call. The CDR3 has 11 residues. V lost 8 bases and J lost 6, with 8 bases in between. Germline lookup yields CDR1 SGHAT and CDR2 FQDESV (reference sequence). The DNA of the CDR3 is TGTGCCAGCGAGAGGTCCAATGAGCAGTTCTTC. Translated, it gives CASERSNEQFF.

The gene calls are TRBV6-5 and TRBJ2-7, with a tentative D call TRBD1 (6 bases). The CDR3 length is 15 residues. Germline V lookup: CDR1 MNHEY, CDR2 SVGAGI. Trimming removed 5 bases at V and 2 bases at J, with 16 bases between. This chain's CDR3 is CASSPQGQFAYEQYF. The CDR3 nucleotides read TGTGCCAGCAGTCCACAGGGTCAATTTGCCTACGAGCAGTACTTC.

The chain joins TRBV19 to TRBJ2-2; 7 nucleotides line up with TRBD1. From germline, CDR1 is LNHDA and CDR2 SQIVND (reference sequence). Trimming took 3 bases from V and 4 from J; bases not matched to a gene: 8. This CDR3 contains 16 residues. The CDR3 DNA follows: TGTGCCAGTAGTATTGGGCAGGGGGTCCGCACCGGGGAGCTGTTTTTT. Its translation is CASSIGQGVRTGELFF.

The DNA for the CDR3 is TGTGCCATCAGTGAGTCGTGGAGCACTGAAGCTTTCTTT. It encodes CAISESWSTEAFF. The chain combines TRBV10-3 with TRBJ1-1; D remains ambiguous. The V gene lost 0 bases and the J gene lost 4 bases, with 6 bases spanning the gap. The CDR3 contains 13 residues. The germline V gene encodes CDR1 ENHRY and CDR2 SYGVKD.

Points on this clone: In the same sample, other DNA sequences code for this CDR3. The chain uses TRBV18 and TRBJ1-3; the match to TRBD1 covers 7 bases. The V and J ends lost 6 bases and 2 bases, in that order; junction bases with no gene match: 4. Germline V gene lookup returns CDR1 KGHSH and CDR2 LQKENI. The CDR3 contains 14 residues. DNA of the CDR3: TGTGCCAGCTCTCCCGACAGGGCTGGAAACACCATATATTTT. The encoded protein is CASSPDRAGNTIYF.